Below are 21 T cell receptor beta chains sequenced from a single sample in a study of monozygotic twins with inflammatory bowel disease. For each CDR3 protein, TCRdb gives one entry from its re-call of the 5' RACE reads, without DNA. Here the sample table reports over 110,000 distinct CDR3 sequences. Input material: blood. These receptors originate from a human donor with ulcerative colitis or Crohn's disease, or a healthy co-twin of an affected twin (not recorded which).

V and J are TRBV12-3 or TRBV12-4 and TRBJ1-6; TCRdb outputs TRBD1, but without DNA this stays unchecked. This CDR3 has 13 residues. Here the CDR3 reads CASSPRGNSPLHF.

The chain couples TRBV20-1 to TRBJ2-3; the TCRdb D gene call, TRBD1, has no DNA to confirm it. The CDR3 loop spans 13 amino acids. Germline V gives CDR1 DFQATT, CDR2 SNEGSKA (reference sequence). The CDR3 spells CSLRDWGQDTQYF.

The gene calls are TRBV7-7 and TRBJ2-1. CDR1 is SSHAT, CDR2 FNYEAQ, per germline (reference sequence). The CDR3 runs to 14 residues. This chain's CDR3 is CASSPRESYNEQFF.

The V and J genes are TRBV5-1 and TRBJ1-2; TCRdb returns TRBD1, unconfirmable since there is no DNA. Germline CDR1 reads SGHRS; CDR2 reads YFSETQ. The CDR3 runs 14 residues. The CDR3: CASSLAGTGRGYTF.

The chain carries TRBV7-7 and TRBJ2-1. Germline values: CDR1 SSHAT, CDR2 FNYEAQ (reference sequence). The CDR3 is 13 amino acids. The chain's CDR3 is CASSLGTFNEQFF.

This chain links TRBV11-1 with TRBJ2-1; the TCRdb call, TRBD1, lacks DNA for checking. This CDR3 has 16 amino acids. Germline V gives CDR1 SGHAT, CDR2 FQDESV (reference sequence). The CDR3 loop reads CASVLSGGNSYNEQFF.

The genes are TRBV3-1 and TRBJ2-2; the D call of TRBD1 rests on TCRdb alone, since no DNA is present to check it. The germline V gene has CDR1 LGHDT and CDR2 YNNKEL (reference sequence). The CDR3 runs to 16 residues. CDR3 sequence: CASRLQGARYTGELFF.

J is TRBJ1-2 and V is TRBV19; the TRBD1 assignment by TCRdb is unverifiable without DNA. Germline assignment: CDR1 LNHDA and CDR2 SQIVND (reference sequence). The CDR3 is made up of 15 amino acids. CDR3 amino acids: CASSIPGTGNYGYTF.

The CDR3 here is CARGQGYSNTEAFF. This sequence joins TRBV2 and TRBJ1-1; TCRdb's D gene call, TRBD1, goes unchecked for lack of DNA. Per the germline V gene, CDR1 is SNHLY and CDR2 is FYNNEI. The CDR3 consists of 14 residues.

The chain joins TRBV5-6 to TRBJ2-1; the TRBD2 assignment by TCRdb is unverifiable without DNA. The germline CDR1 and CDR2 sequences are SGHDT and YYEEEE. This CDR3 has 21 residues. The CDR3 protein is CASTPMALRGGTGLPYNEQFF.

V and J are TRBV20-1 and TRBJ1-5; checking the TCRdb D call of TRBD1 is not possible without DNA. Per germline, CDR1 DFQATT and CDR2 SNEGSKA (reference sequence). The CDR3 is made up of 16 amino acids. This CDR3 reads CSARGRGGSFYQPQHF.

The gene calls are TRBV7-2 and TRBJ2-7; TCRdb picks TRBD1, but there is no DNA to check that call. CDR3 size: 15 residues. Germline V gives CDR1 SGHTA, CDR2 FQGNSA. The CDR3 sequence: CASSPGGGNIYEQYF.

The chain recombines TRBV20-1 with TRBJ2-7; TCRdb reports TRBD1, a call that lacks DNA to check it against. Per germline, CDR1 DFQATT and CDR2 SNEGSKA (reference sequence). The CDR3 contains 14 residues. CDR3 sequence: CSAREDRISYEQYF.

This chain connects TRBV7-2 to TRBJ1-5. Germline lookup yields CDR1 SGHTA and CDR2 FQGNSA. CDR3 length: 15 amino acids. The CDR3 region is CASSLGGNSNQPQHF.

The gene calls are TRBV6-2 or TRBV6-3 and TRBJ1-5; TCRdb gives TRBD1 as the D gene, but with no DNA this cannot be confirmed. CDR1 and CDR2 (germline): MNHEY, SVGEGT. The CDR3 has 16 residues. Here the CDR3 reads CASSSNPFLPSQPQHF.

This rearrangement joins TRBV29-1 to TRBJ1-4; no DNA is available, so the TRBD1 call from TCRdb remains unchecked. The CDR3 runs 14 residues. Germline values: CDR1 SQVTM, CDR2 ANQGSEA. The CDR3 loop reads CSVVVVGVNEKLFF.

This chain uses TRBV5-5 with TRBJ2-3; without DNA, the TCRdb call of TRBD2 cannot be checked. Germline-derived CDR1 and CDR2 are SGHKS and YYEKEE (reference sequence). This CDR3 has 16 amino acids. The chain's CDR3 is CASSLALASGGNTQYF.

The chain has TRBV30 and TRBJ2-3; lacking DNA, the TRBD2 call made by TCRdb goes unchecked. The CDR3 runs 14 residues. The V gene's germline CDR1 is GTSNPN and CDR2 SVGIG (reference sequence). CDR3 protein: CAWSPRLLAYTQYF.

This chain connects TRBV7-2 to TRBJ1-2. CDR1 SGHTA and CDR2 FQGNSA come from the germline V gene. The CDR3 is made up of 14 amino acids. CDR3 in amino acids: CASTPTGTNYGYTF.

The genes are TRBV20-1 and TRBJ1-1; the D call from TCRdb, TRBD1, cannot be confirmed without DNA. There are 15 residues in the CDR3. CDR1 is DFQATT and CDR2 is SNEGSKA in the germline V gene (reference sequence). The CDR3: CSARDPRTGHTEAFF.

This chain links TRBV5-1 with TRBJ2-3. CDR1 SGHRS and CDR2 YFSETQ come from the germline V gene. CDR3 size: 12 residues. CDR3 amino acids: CASSPQADTQYF.